Listed here is a single TCR beta chain. Its target is not known. The CDR3 consists of 14 residues. The germline V gene encodes CDR1 SGHRS and CDR2 YFSETQ. Trimming took off 4 bases at V and 4 bases at J, with 14 bases between the two ends. The authors distributed each subset's genomic DNA evenly over several immunoSEQ plates. Unsorted PBMC replicate PCRs drew on 250 to 300 ng DNA, representing approximately 31,000 T cell genomes. TCRdb's copy holds only in-frame clones and misses some; the assay was immunoSEQ multiplex PCR. This sample has fewer than 550,000 clones, with 75% to 80% found just once. These data belong to a study of shared clonotypes between healthy human individuals. General study points: Clonotype sharing levels among donors were expected to vary with sequencing depth. Sample collection involved blood only; tissue repertoires are likely different.

Source material: PBMCs. V usage is TRBV5-1 and J usage is TRBJ2-5; D remains ambiguous. The sequence was collected from a middle-aged woman in good health. Some clones in this sample may be carry-over from other donors' samples. The CDR3 DNA is TGCGCCAGCAGCCCGGCGCGTAGTGGAGAGACCCAGTACTTC. Translation: CASSPARSGETQYF. Combining the CDR3 with reference TRBV5-1 and TRBJ2-5 gives the whole variable domain KAGVTQTPRYLIKTRGQQVTLSCSPISGHRSVSWYQQTPGQGLQFLFEYFSETQRNKGNFPGRFSGRQFSNSRSEMNVSTLELGDSALYLCASSPARSGETQYFGPGTRLLVL.